The 30 T cell receptor beta chains below all came from one sample that was sequenced in a study of blood T cell repertoires in COVID-19. The method was immunoSEQ multiplex PCR; TCRdb's version includes in-frame clones alone and lacks a portion of them. The top ten hold around 0.77% of the sample, which has about 170,000 clones, 89% seen once. Material: PBMCs or T cells enriched from blood (not recorded which). The receptors were sampled from a young woman who had recovered from COVID-19.

V is TRBV10-3 and J is TRBJ2-7; TRBD1 matches at 7 bases. Losses at the gene ends were 4 bases for V and 2 bases for J; bases not matched to a gene: 8. The CDR3 extends over 15 amino acids. CDR1 and CDR2 (germline): ENHRY, SYGVKD. The CDR3 spells CAISGAGTATYEQYF. In DNA, the CDR3 is TGTGCCATCAGTGGAGCCGGGACAGCAACCTACGAGCAGTACTTC.

The CDR3 DNA reads as TGTGCCAGCAGTTTTGAGGGTAGCACTGAAGCTTTCTTT. It yields the protein CASSFEGSTEAFF. This chain connects TRBV28 to TRBJ1-1; D gene uncertain. V gave up 3 bases and J gave up 4 bases, with 9 bases separating them. CDR1 MDHEN and CDR2 SYDVKM come from the germline V gene. This CDR3 spans 13 amino acids.

V and J are TRBV5-6 and TRBJ2-7; 8 bases align to TRBD2. The V and J ends lost 0 bases and 6 bases, in that order; junction bases with no gene match: 5. Germline CDR1 reads SGHDT; CDR2 reads YYEEEE. The CDR3 has 14 residues. For the CDR3, the DNA is TGTGCCAGCAGCTTGGGTAGCGGGATAGGCGAGCAGTACTTC. It encodes CASSLGSGIGEQYF.

J is TRBJ1-2 and V is TRBV5-1; 7 bases line up with TRBD1. With V trimmed by 2 bases and J by 2 bases, 15 bases remained unmatched. The CDR3 totals 18 residues. The V gene's germline CDR1 is SGHRS and CDR2 YFSETQ. The CDR3 DNA reads as TGCGCCAGCAGCTTTTCCGGACAGGTGGACCAGGGGAACTATGGCTACACCTTC. This sequence encodes CASSFSGQVDQGNYGYTF.

The V call is TRBV28, the J call TRBJ2-7; D possibly corresponds to TRBD2 (5 bases). Trimming pared 6 bases from V and 3 bases from J, leaving 12 bases between. This CDR3 region has 13 residues. Germline values: CDR1 MDHEN, CDR2 SYDVKM. As DNA, the CDR3 is TGTGCCAGCAGGTTGGACTCCGACTACGAGCAGTACTTC. The encoded protein is CASRLDSDYEQYF.

V is TRBV30 and J is TRBJ1-1, with D possibly TRBD1 on 5 matching bases. The CDR3 has 15 residues. Germline CDR1 and CDR2: GTSNPN and SVGIG (reference sequence). The V end was cut by 4 bases, the J end by 7 bases, with 22 bases between. The CDR3: CAWKGGTGGQFEAFF. DNA of the CDR3: TGTGCCTGGAAGGGCGGGACCGGAGGTCAGTTTGAAGCTTTCTTT.

The V and J genes are TRBV6-5 and TRBJ1-1; 8 bases are a match to TRBD1. This CDR3 is 12 amino acids long. The germline gives CDR1 MNHEY, CDR2 SVGAGI. V lost 5 bases to trimming and J lost 5 bases; unmatched junction nucleotides: 1. The CDR3 nucleotides read TGTGCCAGCAGTCGACAGGGGACTGAAGCTTTCTTT. Amino acids: CASSRQGTEAFF.

The gene calls are TRBV27 and TRBJ2-5; D perhaps matches TRBD2 (5 bases). The length of the CDR3 is 14 residues. From germline, CDR1 is MNHEY and CDR2 SMNVEV (reference sequence). V lost 7 bases and J 2 bases, leaving 14 bases between the germline ends. CDR3 in amino acids: CASKRGLIQETQYF. In DNA, the CDR3 is TGTGCCAGCAAGAGAGGACTGATTCAAGAGACCCAGTACTTC.

The chain joins TRBV5-1 to TRBJ1-1, with D possibly matching TRBD1 (6 bases). This CDR3 is built from 17 residues. V was cut by 4 bases and J by 3 bases, with 22 bases left in between. Germline values: CDR1 SGHRS, CDR2 YFSETQ. The CDR3 DNA reads as TGCGCCAGCAGCCCGGTCGGACGTGGGGGCCGGTACACTGAAGCTTTCTTT. Residues: CASSPVGRGGRYTEAFF.

The rearrangement links TRBV15 to TRBJ2-1; 9 positions match TRBD1. V was pared by 7 bases and J by 5 bases, with 9 bases of the junction left unmatched. The germline V gene has CDR1 LNHNV and CDR2 YYDKDF (reference sequence). The CDR3 contains 15 residues. Written as DNA, the CDR3 is TGTGCCACCAACCACCCGGGACAGGGTGACAATGAGCAGTTCTTC. Encoded protein: CATNHPGQGDNEQFF. Supplemented by reference TRBV15 and TRBJ2-1, the full variable domain reads DAMVIQNPRYQVTQFGKPVTLSCSQTLNHNVMYWYQQKSSQAPKLLFHYYDKDFNNEADTPDNFQSRRPNTSFCFLDIRSPGLGDTAMYLCATNHPGQGDNEQFFGPGTRLTVL.

The chain uses TRBV27 and TRBJ2-4; possibly TRBD1 for D (6 bases). Germline V gene data show CDR1 as MNHEY and CDR2 as SMNVEV (reference sequence). The germline V and J ends were trimmed by 3 bases and 7 bases, with 16 bases remaining between them. The CDR3 extends over 15 amino acids. CDR3 in amino acids: CASSFGRGQGNIQYF. The CDR3 region has the DNA TGTGCCAGCAGTTTTGGTCGGGGTCAGGGGAACATTCAGTACTTC.

The chain is built from TRBV4-1 and TRBJ1-1; possibly TRBD1 for D (6 bases). The CDR3 spans 21 residues. V lost 8 bases, J lost 1 base, and 35 bases lay in between. Germline CDR1 and CDR2: MGHRA and YSYEKL. The CDR3 region is CASSGGGGLRGTALGNTEAFF. The CDR3 region has the DNA TGCGCCAGCTCTGGAGGGGGAGGGCTAAGAGGGACCGCGCTAGGGAACACTGAAGCTTTCTTT.

V usage is TRBV7-9 and J usage is TRBJ1-1; 7 bases map to TRBD1. The ends lost 5 bases at V and 4 bases at J; junction bases unmatched: 7. The length of the CDR3 is 14 residues. Germline lookup yields CDR1 SEHNR and CDR2 FQNEAQ (reference sequence). The chain's CDR3 is CASSDRDSSTEAFF. CDR3 sequence (DNA): TGTGCCAGCAGCGACCGGGACAGTTCCACTGAAGCTTTCTTT.

The chain has TRBV9 and TRBJ2-1, with TRBD2 as a possible D gene (6 bases). The CDR3 covers 14 residues. Germline V gene lookup returns CDR1 SGDLS and CDR2 YYNGEE. Trimming shortened V by 1 base and J by 9 bases, and 14 bases separated the two germline ends. CDR3 bases: TGTGCCAGCAGCGTAAGAGGAGAGGAGGGTGAGCAGTTCTTC. Translating it yields CASSVRGEEGEQFF.

J is TRBJ2-5 and V is TRBV5-1, with a weak D call TRBD2 (5 bases). Trimming took 3 bases from V and 5 from J, leaving 11 bases between them. Germline V gene lookup returns CDR1 SGHRS and CDR2 YFSETQ. This CDR3 has 13 amino acids. In DNA form, the CDR3 reads TGCGCCAGCAGCTACGGGATCAGGGAGACCCAGTACTTC. This codes for CASSYGIRETQYF.

V usage is TRBV28 and J usage is TRBJ2-7, with 8 bases fitting TRBD2. Germline lookup yields CDR1 MDHEN and CDR2 SYDVKM. V lost 2 bases, J lost 2 bases, and 2 bases stayed unmatched. CDR3 length: 14 residues. CDR3 nucleotide sequence: TGTGCCAGCAGTTTAACTAGCGGAGCCTACGAGCAGTACTTC. This sequence encodes CASSLTSGAYEQYF. Variable domain in full (rest from reference TRBV28 and TRBJ2-7): DVKVTQSSRYLVKRTGEKVFLECVQDMDHENMFWYRQDPGLGLRLIYFSYDVKMKEKGDIPEGYSVSREKKERFSLILESASTNQTSMYLCASSLTSGAYEQYFGPGTRLTVT.

The V call is TRBV30, the J call TRBJ2-1, with D perhaps matching TRBD2 (5 bases). There are 12 residues in the CDR3. Trimming left V 0 bases short and J 6 bases short, with 6 bases between. Germline values: CDR1 GTSNPN, CDR2 SVGIG (reference sequence). The CDR3 sequence: CAWSVGSNEQFF. CDR3 coding DNA: TGTGCCTGGAGTGTAGGGAGCAATGAGCAGTTCTTC.

The chain uses TRBV9 and TRBJ2-3; TRBD1 matches at 8 bases. The CDR3 has 14 amino acids. Per germline, CDR1 SGDLS and CDR2 YYNGEE. V dropped 5 bases and J dropped 4; count of bases not matched to a gene: 6. CDR3 sequence: CASSRTGKPDTQYF. DNA for the CDR3: TGTGCCAGCAGTCGGACAGGGAAACCAGATACGCAGTATTTT. Supplemented by reference TRBV9 and TRBJ2-3, the full variable domain reads DSGVTQTPKHLITATGQRVTLRCSPRSGDLSVYWYQQSLDQGLQFLIQYYNGEERAKGNILERFSAQQFPDLHSELNLSSLELGDSALYFCASSRTGKPDTQYFGPGTRLTVL.

This rearrangement joins TRBV11-2 to TRBJ1-1, with no clear D. Germline V gene data show CDR1 as SGHAT and CDR2 as FQNNGV. This CDR3 comprises 13 residues. Trimming removed 5 bases at V and 3 bases at J, with 10 bases between. CDR3 amino acids: CASSPTRDTEAFF. CDR3 coding DNA: TGTGCCAGCAGCCCCACGCGTGACACTGAAGCTTTCTTT.

The chain joins TRBV28 to TRBJ2-3; 7 nucleotides align to TRBD2. Germline loops: CDR1 MDHEN, CDR2 SYDVKM. CDR3 length: 15 amino acids. Losses at the gene ends were 7 bases for V and 3 bases for J; bases not matched to a gene: 10. This chain's CDR3 is CASISGGSGTDTQYF. The CDR3 nucleotides read TGTGCCAGCATCTCGGGGGGTTCTGGGACAGATACGCAGTATTTT.

The chain combines TRBV30 with TRBJ2-1, with D possibly being TRBD2 (6 bases). This CDR3 region has 14 residues. Germline V gene sequence: CDR1 GTSNPN, CDR2 SVGIG (reference sequence). Between the trimmed V and J ends, which lost 3 bases and 6 bases, there was a span of 15 bases. This chain's CDR3 is CAWSPGVEGNEQFF. The CDR3 DNA sequence: TGTGCCTGGAGCCCGGGGGTGGAGGGCAATGAGCAGTTCTTC. Variable domain in full (rest from reference TRBV30 and TRBJ2-1): SQTIHQWPATLVQPVGSPLSLECTVEGTSNPNLYWYRQAAGRGLQLLFYSVGIGQISSEVPQNLSASRPQDRQFILSSKKLLLSDSGFYLCAWSPGVEGNEQFFGPGTRLTVL.

Written as DNA, the CDR3 is TGTGCCAGCTCACCTTCCAGGACCGGGGAGCTGTTTTTT. Translating it yields CASSPSRTGELFF. This sequence joins TRBV18 and TRBJ2-2; D not resolved. The germline CDR1 and CDR2 sequences are KGHSH and LQKENI. Trimming took off 3 bases at V and 5 bases at J, with 7 bases between the two ends. The CDR3 is made up of 13 amino acids. Variable domain in full (rest from reference TRBV18 and TRBJ2-2): NAGVMQNPRHLVRRRGQEARLRCSPMKGHSHVYWYRQLPEEGLKFMVYLQKENIIDESGMPKERFSAEFPKEGPSILRIQQVVRGDSAAYFCASSPSRTGELFFGEGSRLTVL.

The chain has TRBV12-5 and TRBJ2-5, with D tentatively TRBD1 (6 bases). V was cut by 1 base and J by 0 bases, with 6 bases left in between. CDR3 length equals 14 residues. Germline CDR1 reads LGHNT; CDR2 reads FRNRAP. As DNA, the CDR3 is TGTGCTAGTGGTTTGGACAGGGACCAAGAGACCCAGTACTTC. Its translation is CASGLDRDQETQYF.

The V gene is TRBV5-3, the J gene TRBJ2-1, with TRBD2 identical over 10 bases. TRBV5-3 is recorded as an ORF, its role being uncertain. V lost 5 bases, J lost 5 bases, and 10 bases stayed unmatched. The CDR3 runs 16 residues. This CDR3 reads CARRSSGRAFHNEQFF. CDR3 coding DNA: TGTGCCAGAAGGTCAAGCGGGAGGGCCTTTCACAATGAGCAGTTCTTC.

The chain is built from TRBV5-4 and TRBJ2-1, with D unclear. Germline V gene data show CDR1 as SGHNT and CDR2 as YYREEE (reference sequence). CDR3 length equals 12 residues. V was clipped by 6 bases and J by 12 bases, with 16 bases between them. CDR3 loop: CASTTGDRRQFF. The CDR3 DNA reads as TGTGCCAGCACCACCGGTGATCGGAGGCAGTTCTTC.

The V and J genes are TRBV5-1 and TRBJ2-7, with 14 bases aligning to TRBD2. Trimming removed 4 bases from V and 4 bases from J; junction bases left unmatched: 7. Germline assignment: CDR1 SGHRS and CDR2 YFSETQ. The CDR3 totals 16 residues. The CDR3 DNA is TGCGCCAGCAGCCCAGGGACTAGCGGGAGAGGGTACGAGCAGTACTTC. This codes for CASSPGTSGRGYEQYF.

This clone was observed a few times. V usage is TRBV7-9 and J usage is TRBJ1-1; TRBD1 aligns across 8 bases. After removal of 2 bases from V and 10 bases from J, the junction contained 3 bases not matched to a gene. Looked up from germline, CDR1 is SEHNR and CDR2 is FQNEAQ (reference sequence). The CDR3 runs 12 residues. CDR3 sequence (DNA): TGTGCCAGCAGCTTATTGACAGGGGCAGCTTTCTTT. Translating gives CASSLLTGAAFF.

This chain uses TRBV7-2 with TRBJ2-1, with a weak D call TRBD2 (6 bases). The CDR3 runs 15 residues. V was trimmed by 5 bases and J by 0 bases, leaving 11 bases between them. CDR1 is SGHTA and CDR2 is FQGNSA in the germline V gene. The CDR3 bases are TGTGCCAGCAGCCGGGACTTCAGCTCCTACAATGAGCAGTTCTTC. Amino acids: CASSRDFSSYNEQFF.

This chain uses TRBV7-2 with TRBJ2-5; tentatively, D is TRBD1 (6 bases). The germline V and J ends were trimmed by 5 bases and 4 bases, with 17 bases remaining between them. The CDR3 contains 15 residues. The germline V gene has CDR1 SGHTA and CDR2 FQGNSA. DNA for the CDR3: TGTGCCAGCAGCCCCAGGGGTGGCGATACAGAGACCCAGTACTTC. It encodes CASSPRGGDTETQYF.

V usage is TRBV9 and J usage is TRBJ2-3, with a tentative D call TRBD1 (5 bases). The germline V gene encodes CDR1 SGDLS and CDR2 YYNGEE. CDR3 size: 14 residues. V was trimmed by 1 base and J by 0 bases, leaving 6 bases between them. The CDR3: CASSVQGSTDTQYF. Written as DNA, the CDR3 is TGTGCCAGCAGCGTACAGGGTAGCACAGATACGCAGTATTTT.